The clone carrying this TCR beta chain was picked up a small number of times. The germline gives CDR1 MNHEY, CDR2 SVGAGI. The CDR3 is made up of 16 amino acids. The V gene lost 4 bases and the J gene lost 0 bases, with 14 bases spanning the gap. This specimen comes from a study of T cells after yellow fever vaccination. TCRdb reanalysed the 5' RACE reads using MiXCR and keeps one entry per CDR3 protein. The sample consists of around 310,000 distinct CDR3 sequences, approximately 4.3% of them appearing once. The chain combines TRBV6-5 with TRBJ2-3, with D unclear. The sequence derives from a young man who received the YFV17D yellow fever vaccine. Sequencing was performed on PBMCs, taken 15 days after the yellow fever booster vaccination. Here the CDR3 reads CASSLRPGRSTDTQYF. Here the CDR3 DNA reads TGTGCCAGCAGTTTACGCCCTGGCCGTAGCACAGATACGCAGTATTTT.